The 32 T cell receptor beta chains reported below all come from one sample, sequenced in a study of glioma-infiltrating T cells. TCR alpha and beta CDR3 regions were amplified from RNA using iRepertoire nested multiplex PCR. MiXCR was run by TCRdb on the multiplex PCR reads, yielding one entry per CDR3 protein. The sample lists about 140,000 distinct CDR3 sequences, about two fifths occurring once. What was sequenced was glioma tissue, nonneoplastic brain tissue, or PBMCs (not recorded which). These receptors came from a human donor with low-grade glioma or glioblastoma, undergoing nonglioma brain surgery, or in good health (not recorded which).

J is TRBJ2-3 and V is TRBV7-8; 7 bases fit TRBD1. Germline values: CDR1 SGHVS, CDR2 FQNEAQ. J lost 6 bases, V lost 1 base, and 4 bases had no gene match. The CDR3 covers 14 residues. The CDR3 DNA sequence: TGTGCCAGCAGCTTAGGGGACAGCCGGGATACGCAGTATTTT. Translating gives CASSLGDSRDTQYF.

This clonotype has ten or more counts. CDR3 DNA: TGTGCCAGCAGCTACAGGAGCATGGTTTCACCCCTCCACTTT. Amino acids: CASSYRSMVSPLHF. The chain has TRBV27 and TRBJ1-6; a possible D gene is TRBD1 (5 bases). V lost 6 bases to trimming and J lost 9 bases, with 15 bases between them. CDR1 MNHEY and CDR2 SMNVEV come from the germline V gene (reference sequence). The CDR3 runs to 14 residues.

This clonotype was counted a few times. The genes are TRBV20-1 and TRBJ2-1, with 12 positions matching TRBD2. Germline V gives CDR1 DFQATT, CDR2 SNEGSKA (reference sequence). The junction had 5 bases not matched to a gene; V was cut back by 1 base and J by 7 bases. The CDR3 runs to 15 residues. In nucleotides, the CDR3 is TGCAGTGCTAGAGCACTAGCGGGAGGAACGAATGAGCAGTTCTTC. Residues: CSARALAGGTNEQFF.

The chain couples TRBV2 to TRBJ1-5, with D possibly TRBD1 on 6 matching bases. V lost 6 bases to trimming and J lost 4 bases, with 13 bases between them. Looked up from germline, CDR1 is SNHLY and CDR2 is FYNNEI. The CDR3 length is 14 residues. Here the CDR3 reads CASSATGFNQPQHF. The CDR3 DNA is TGTGCCAGCAGCGCTACAGGGTTTAATCAGCCCCAGCATTTT.

The chain has TRBV19 and TRBJ1-5; D remains unclear. Germline loops: CDR1 LNHDA, CDR2 SQIVND (reference sequence). The CDR3 runs to 15 residues. The V end lost 10 bases, the J end lost 0 bases, and 16 bases lay between the germline ends. CDR3 amino acids: CATSTGSYSNQPQHF. The CDR3 coding sequence is TGTGCCACTTCGACGGGGAGCTATAGCAATCAGCCCCAGCATTTT.

V and J are TRBV20-1 and TRBJ1-1; 10 bases fit TRBD1. Germline V gene data show CDR1 as DFQATT and CDR2 as SNEGSKA (reference sequence). J was trimmed by 10 bases and V by 5 bases; bases with no gene match: 10. The CDR3 spans 13 residues. The CDR3 protein is CSASDRGPGGAFF. DNA for the CDR3: TGCAGTGCTTCCGACAGGGGGCCCGGGGGAGCTTTCTTT.

This clonotype was counted between two and nine times. The rearrangement uses TRBV12-3 or TRBV12-4 and TRBJ2-3; the D is unclear. Trimming stripped 8 bases from V and 1 base from J, with 7 bases between. The CDR3 contains 12 residues. For the CDR3, the DNA is TGTGCCAGCTCACCTCGCACAGATACGCAGTATTTT. It yields the protein CASSPRTDTQYF.

The rearrangement links TRBV6-1 to TRBJ2-7, with D perhaps TRBD1 (6 bases). The ends were cut back, 8 bases at V and 3 bases at J, with 11 bases in the middle. This CDR3 comprises 12 residues. CDR1 is MNHNS and CDR2 is SASEGT in the germline V gene. The CDR3 DNA is TGTGCCAGCGCTGGACAGATCTACGAGCAGTACTTC. It is translated as CASAGQIYEQYF.

This rearrangement joins TRBV14 to TRBJ2-2; possible D gene TRBD1, 6 bases. The CDR3 has 14 amino acids. The germline gives CDR1 SGHDN, CDR2 FVKESK. V was shortened by 5 bases and J by 1 base, with 8 bases between the two germline ends. The CDR3 is CASSRQVNTGELFF. The CDR3 DNA sequence: TGTGCCAGCAGCAGACAGGTGAACACCGGGGAGCTGTTTTTT. The full variable domain, completed using reference TRBV14 and TRBJ2-2, is EAGVTQFPSHSVIEKGQTVTLRCDPISGHDNLYWYRRVMGKEIKFLLHFVKESKQDESGMPNNRFLAERTGGTYSTLKVQPAELEDSGVYFCASSRQVNTGELFFGEGSRLTVL.

This clonotype turned up a few times. The chain joins TRBV6-5 to TRBJ1-1; D remains unclear. The CDR3 spans 13 residues. Deletions cut 10 bases from V and 3 bases from J, with 15 bases between. In germline, CDR1 is MNHEY, CDR2 SVGAGI. The CDR3 reads CAIRQSRDTEAFF. The CDR3 DNA reads TGTGCCATCAGACAATCAAGGGACACTGAAGCTTTCTTT.

This clonotype was counted only a few times. The J gene is TRBJ1-1, the V gene TRBV2; 8 bases are shared with TRBD1. The germline CDR1 and CDR2 sequences are SNHLY and FYNNEI. With V trimmed by 6 bases and J by 2 bases, 8 bases remained unmatched. This CDR3 contains 15 residues. The CDR3 loop reads CASRLGQGLNTEAFF. The CDR3 coding sequence is TGTGCCAGCAGGCTCGGACAGGGACTCAACACTGAAGCTTTCTTT. The complete variable domain, with remaining parts taken from reference TRBV2 and TRBJ1-1, reads EPEVTQTPSHQVTQMGQEVILRCVPISNHLYFYWYRQILGQKVEFLVSFYNNEISEKSEIFDDQFSVERPDGSNFTLKIRSTKLEDSAMYFCASRLGQGLNTEAFFGQGTRLTVV.

This sequence joins TRBV20-1 and TRBJ1-2; no clear D gene. The CDR3 is 12 amino acids. V was cut by 7 bases and J by 0 bases, with 9 bases left in between. Per the germline V gene, CDR1 is DFQATT and CDR2 is SNEGSKA (reference sequence). The CDR3 here is CSVPNTNYGYTF. CDR3 in DNA: TGCAGTGTCCCCAATACTAACTATGGCTACACCTTC.

The chain carries TRBV24-1 and TRBJ2-7; TRBD1 agrees at 9 bases. Germline V gives CDR1 KGHDR, CDR2 SFDVKD. This CDR3 has 15 residues. V was clipped by 7 bases and J by 7 bases; unmatched bases: 13. CDR3 residues: CATRGTGRSSNEQYF. CDR3 nucleotide sequence: TGTGCCACCAGAGGGACAGGGAGAAGTTCCAATGAGCAGTACTTC.

This clonotype was observed a few times. V gene TRBV15 combines with J gene TRBJ2-1; TRBD2 agrees at 7 bases. The length of the CDR3 is 14 residues. Germline loops: CDR1 LNHNV, CDR2 YYDKDF (reference sequence). After removal of 0 bases from V and 7 bases from J, the junction contained 3 bases not matched to a gene. The CDR3 DNA sequence: TGTGCCACCAGCAGAGATCGGGGGGAGAATGAGCAGTTCTTC. Translated: CATSRDRGENEQFF.

This clonotype was observed a handful of times. The chain carries TRBV25-1 and TRBJ1-4; the D is unclear. V lost 4 bases and J 4 bases, leaving 10 bases between the germline ends. From germline, CDR1 is MGHDK and CDR2 SYGVNS. The CDR3 runs 14 residues. The DNA of the CDR3 is TGTGCCAGCAGTGGAGGACGGATTAATGAAAAACTGTTTTTT. Protein sequence: CASSGGRINEKLFF.

This clonotype has at least ten counts. The J gene is TRBJ2-1, the V gene TRBV20-1; TRBD1 aligns across 7 bases. The J segment lost 7 bases and the V segment lost 4 bases, leaving 13 bases of the junction unmatched. Germline V gene sequence: CDR1 DFQATT, CDR2 SNEGSKA (reference sequence). The CDR3 is 15 residues long. CDR3 loop: CSATVLTGVGNEQFF. In nucleotides, the CDR3 is TGCAGTGCTACCGTGTTAACAGGGGTCGGTAATGAGCAGTTCTTC.

The V and J genes are TRBV20-1 and TRBJ2-7; no reliable D call. V shed 6 bases and J shed 6 bases, with 9 bases lying between them. This CDR3 has 10 residues. Germline V gene sequence: CDR1 DFQATT, CDR2 SNEGSKA (reference sequence). The CDR3 reads CSADLVEQYF. The CDR3 region has the DNA TGCAGTGCGGATCTCGTCGAGCAGTACTTC.

This clonotype was found many times. The rearrangement joins TRBV7-2 to TRBJ1-5; D possibly corresponds to TRBD1 (6 bases). V lost 4 bases and J lost 7, with 14 bases in between. The CDR3 is made up of 14 amino acids. Germline CDR1 reads SGHTA; CDR2 reads FQGNSA. The DNA for the CDR3 is TGTGCCAGCAGCTGGGGGCAGGGGCGACAGCCCCAGCATTTT. This codes for CASSWGQGRQPQHF.

The gene calls are TRBV6-2 or TRBV6-3 and TRBJ2-7; D is undetermined. Trimming removed 6 bases from V and 3 bases from J, with 12 bases in between. Germline CDR1 reads MNHEY; CDR2 reads SVGEGT. The CDR3 has 13 residues. The CDR3 region has the DNA TGTGCCAGCAGCTTCGACCGAAACTACGAGCAGTACTTC. Amino acid sequence: CASSFDRNYEQYF.

The gene calls are TRBV10-3 and TRBJ2-1, with D tentatively TRBD1 or TRBD2 (5 bases each). The CDR3 sequence is 13 residues long. The germline V gene encodes CDR1 ENHRY and CDR2 SYGVKD. Trimming cost V 8 bases and J 8 bases, with 16 bases left between them. Written as DNA, the CDR3 is TGTGCCATCTCCGTCGGGACGATGGATGAGCAGTTCTTC. Translated: CAISVGTMDEQFF.

This sequence joins TRBV20-1 and TRBJ1-3; no clear D. Germline loops: CDR1 DFQATT, CDR2 SNEGSKA (reference sequence). Trimming cost V 2 bases and J 4 bases, with 9 bases left between them. The CDR3 length is 13 residues. The CDR3 DNA reads TGCAGTGCTAGACAGGCCGCCGGAAACACCATATATTTT. As protein: CSARQAAGNTIYF.

This clonotype was observed a handful of times. The chain employs TRBV6-1 and TRBJ2-5, with D perhaps TRBD1 or TRBD2 (5 bases each). The CDR3 extends over 12 amino acids. Per germline, CDR1 MNHNS and CDR2 SASEGT. Deletions cut 6 bases from V and 5 bases from J, with 10 bases between. The CDR3 loop is CASSLREETQYF. The CDR3 DNA reads as TGTGCCAGCAGCCTCAGGGAGGAGACCCAGTACTTC.

This sequence joins TRBV20-1 and TRBJ1-2, with 9 nucleotides matching TRBD1. V lost 3 bases and J lost 8; bases outside the gene matches: 19. Looked up from germline, CDR1 is DFQATT and CDR2 is SNEGSKA (reference sequence). This CDR3 region has 17 residues. The DNA for the CDR3 is TGCAGTGCTAGTCACCAATGGGGGGACAGGGCGTATGGCGGCTACACCTTC. This encodes CSASHQWGDRAYGGYTF.

On this clonotype itself: This sequence may be a read error, since a much larger clone differs from it by one base. V usage is TRBV6-1 and J usage is TRBJ2-7; TRBD2 matches at 7 bases. J gave up 0 bases and V 6 bases, and 5 bases lay outside the gene matches. Germline V lookup: CDR1 MNHNS, CDR2 SASEGT. This CDR3 is 14 amino acids long. The DNA of the CDR3 is TGTGCCAGCAGGAGAGCGGGAAGCTCCTACGAGCAGTACTTC. Translation gives CASRRAGSSYEQYF.

This clonotype was observed a few times. The J gene is TRBJ1-1, the V gene TRBV24-1; TRBD1 agrees at 8 bases. CDR1 and CDR2 from the germline V gene are KGHDR and SFDVKD. The trim removed 4 bases at V and 9 bases at J, leaving 6 bases unmatched. This CDR3 is built from 13 residues. DNA for the CDR3: TGTGCCACCAGTGAATCCGACAGGGGCCAAGCTTTCTTT. Amino acid sequence: CATSESDRGQAFF.

On this clonotype: The junction differs from germline at one of its ends, possibly a read error. This sequence joins TRBV20-1 and TRBJ1-4; TRBD1 might be the D (5 bases). Germline V lookup: CDR1 DFQATT, CDR2 SNEGSKA (reference sequence). This CDR3 has 12 amino acids. CDR3 DNA sequence: TGCAGTGCTAGTTTCATTGGAACAGGTGGGGTTTTT. Translated, it gives CSASFIGTGGVF.

This clonotype occurred a few times. The V call is TRBV4-2, the J call TRBJ1-2, with D possibly TRBD1 on 5 matching bases. Between the trimmed V and J ends, which lost 5 bases and 9 bases, there was a span of 13 bases. CDR3 length: 12 residues. Germline assignment: CDR1 LGHNA and CDR2 YNFKEQ. The CDR3 here is CASSDKEDSYTF. Written as DNA, the CDR3 is TGTGCCAGCAGCGACAAAGAGGACAGCTACACCTTC.

Worth noting for this clonotype: This may come from a read error, since a much larger clone is one base off. The J gene is TRBJ2-7, the V gene TRBV27; 8 bases fit TRBD1. The CDR3 is made up of 15 amino acids. The junction had 11 bases not matched to a gene; V was cut back by 5 bases and J by 5 bases. The V gene's germline CDR1 is MNHEY and CDR2 SMNVEV (reference sequence). The CDR3 reads CASSPSVTGVDEQYF. CDR3 DNA: TGTGCCAGCAGTCCTTCCGTGACAGGGGTAGACGAGCAGTACTTC.

The CDR3 region is CASSQTQGTEQYF. DNA of the CDR3: TGTGCCAGCAGCCAGACCCAGGGGACCGAGCAGTACTTC. The rearrangement joins TRBV7-2 to TRBJ2-7; D is perhaps TRBD1 (6 bases). The germline gives CDR1 SGHTA, CDR2 FQGNSA. Trimming took 5 bases from V and 6 from J, leaving 14 bases between them. The CDR3 has 13 residues.

V usage is TRBV6-1 and J usage is TRBJ2-7, with 7 bases lining up with TRBD1. J lost 1 base, V lost 6 bases, and 9 bases had no gene match. The CDR3 is 15 amino acids. CDR1 MNHNS and CDR2 SASEGT come from the germline V gene. CDR3 sequence (DNA): TGTGCCAGCAGATACCAACCGACAGGGTCCTACGAGCAGTACTTC. Protein: CASRYQPTGSYEQYF.

The chain joins TRBV27 to TRBJ1-5; D perhaps matches TRBD1 (5 bases). V was cut by 6 bases and J by 4 bases, with 16 bases left in between. The CDR3 spans 15 residues. Germline CDR1 is MNHEY and CDR2 is SMNVEV (reference sequence). The CDR3 coding sequence is TGTGCCAGCAGCCCGAACCTTCCAGGGAATCAGCCCCAGCATTTT. Its translation: CASSPNLPGNQPQHF.

On this clonotype itself: This is likely a read error, given that the CDR3 carries no conserved phenylalanine or tryptophan at its end. This chain joins TRBV27 and TRBJ1-2; 12 bases line up with TRBD1. This CDR3 is built from 18 residues. The V segment lost 5 bases and the J segment 3 bases; nucleotides outside the gene matches: 13. In germline, CDR1 is MNHEY, CDR2 SMNVEV (reference sequence). DNA for the CDR3: TGTGCCAGCAGTACTATTTTCACCGGGACAGGGGGCGACTATGGCTACACCCTC. It is translated as CASSTIFTGTGGDYGYTL.